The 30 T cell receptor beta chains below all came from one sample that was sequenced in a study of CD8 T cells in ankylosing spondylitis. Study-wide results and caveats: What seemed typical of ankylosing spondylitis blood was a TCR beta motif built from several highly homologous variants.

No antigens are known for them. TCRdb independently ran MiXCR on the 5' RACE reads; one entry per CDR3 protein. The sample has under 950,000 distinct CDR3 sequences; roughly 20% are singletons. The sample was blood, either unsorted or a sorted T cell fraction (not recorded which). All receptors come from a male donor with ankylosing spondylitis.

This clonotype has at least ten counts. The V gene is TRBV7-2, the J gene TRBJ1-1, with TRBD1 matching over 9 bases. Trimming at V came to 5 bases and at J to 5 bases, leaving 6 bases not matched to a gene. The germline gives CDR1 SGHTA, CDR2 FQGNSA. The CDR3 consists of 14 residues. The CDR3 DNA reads TGTGCCAGCAGCCAGACAGGGGGGAGGACTGAAGCTTTCTTT. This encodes CASSQTGGRTEAFF.

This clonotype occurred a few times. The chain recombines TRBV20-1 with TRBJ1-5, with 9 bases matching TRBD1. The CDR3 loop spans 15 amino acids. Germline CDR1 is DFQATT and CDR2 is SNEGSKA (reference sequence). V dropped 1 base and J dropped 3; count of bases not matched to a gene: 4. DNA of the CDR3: TGCAGTGCTAGAGCCGGGACAGGGAACAATCAGCCCCAGCATTTT. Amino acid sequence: CSARAGTGNNQPQHF.

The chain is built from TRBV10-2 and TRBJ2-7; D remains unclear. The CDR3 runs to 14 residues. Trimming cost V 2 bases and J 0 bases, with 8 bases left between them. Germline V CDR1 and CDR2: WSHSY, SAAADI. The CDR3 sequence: CASSELSSSYEQYF. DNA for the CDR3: TGCGCCAGCAGTGAGCTTAGCAGCTCCTACGAGCAGTACTTC.

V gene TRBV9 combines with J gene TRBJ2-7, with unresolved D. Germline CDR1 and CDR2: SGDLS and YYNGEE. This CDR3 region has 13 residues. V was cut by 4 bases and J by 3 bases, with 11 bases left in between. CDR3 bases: TGTGCCAGCAGCCTCATAGACTTCTACGAGCAGTACTTC. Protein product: CASSLIDFYEQYF.

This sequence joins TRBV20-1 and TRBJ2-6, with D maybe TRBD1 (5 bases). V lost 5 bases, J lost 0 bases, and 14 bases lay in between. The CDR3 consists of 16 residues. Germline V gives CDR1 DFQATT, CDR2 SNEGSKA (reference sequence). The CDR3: CSAYTGVSSGANVLTF. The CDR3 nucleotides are TGCAGTGCTTACACAGGAGTCAGCTCTGGGGCCAACGTCCTGACTTTC.

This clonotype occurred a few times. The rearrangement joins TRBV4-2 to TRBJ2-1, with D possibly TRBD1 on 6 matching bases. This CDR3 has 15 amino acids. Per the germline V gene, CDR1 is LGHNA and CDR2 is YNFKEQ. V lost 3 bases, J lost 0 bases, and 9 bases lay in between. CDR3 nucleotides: TGTGCCAGCAGCCAGGCGGACAGCTCCTACAATGAGCAGTTCTTC. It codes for CASSQADSSYNEQFF.

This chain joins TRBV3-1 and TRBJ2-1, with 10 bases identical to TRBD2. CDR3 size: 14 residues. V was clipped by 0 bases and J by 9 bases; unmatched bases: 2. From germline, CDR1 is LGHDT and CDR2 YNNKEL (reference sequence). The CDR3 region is CASSQDWTSGEQFF. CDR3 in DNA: TGTGCCAGCAGCCAAGATTGGACTAGCGGTGAGCAGTTCTTC.

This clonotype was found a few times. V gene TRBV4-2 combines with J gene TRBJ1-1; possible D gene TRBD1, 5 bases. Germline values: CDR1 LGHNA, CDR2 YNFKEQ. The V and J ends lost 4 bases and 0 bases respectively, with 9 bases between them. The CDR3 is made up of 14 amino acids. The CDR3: CASSRGAMNTEAFF. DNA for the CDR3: TGTGCCAGCAGCCGAGGGGCCATGAACACTGAAGCTTTCTTT.

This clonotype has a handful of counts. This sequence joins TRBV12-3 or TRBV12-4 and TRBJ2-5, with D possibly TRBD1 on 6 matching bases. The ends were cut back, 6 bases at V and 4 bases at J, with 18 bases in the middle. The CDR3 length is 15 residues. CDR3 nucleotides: TGTGCCAGCAGCCCGGCCAGGGGCCAAGTAGAGACCCAGTACTTC. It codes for CASSPARGQVETQYF.

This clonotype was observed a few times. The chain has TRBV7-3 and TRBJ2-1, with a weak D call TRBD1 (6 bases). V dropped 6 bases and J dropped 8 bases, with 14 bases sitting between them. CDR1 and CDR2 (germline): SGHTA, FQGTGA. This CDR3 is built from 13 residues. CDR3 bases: TGTGCCAGCAGGTCCACAGGGCAAGATGAGCAGTTCTTC. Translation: CASRSTGQDEQFF.

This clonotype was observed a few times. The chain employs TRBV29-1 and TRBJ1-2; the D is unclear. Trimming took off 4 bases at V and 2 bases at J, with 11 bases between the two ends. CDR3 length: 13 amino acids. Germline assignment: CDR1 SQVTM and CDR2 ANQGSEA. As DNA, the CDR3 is TGCAGCGTTGCCCGGACGGAAAACTATGGCTACACCTTC. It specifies CSVARTENYGYTF.

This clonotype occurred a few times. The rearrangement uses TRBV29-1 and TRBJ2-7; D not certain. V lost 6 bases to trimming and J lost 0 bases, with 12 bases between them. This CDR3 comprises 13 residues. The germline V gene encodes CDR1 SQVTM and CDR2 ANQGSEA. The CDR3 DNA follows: TGCAGCGTCCTGGGGTCGACCTCCTACGAGCAGTACTTC. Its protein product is CSVLGSTSYEQYF.

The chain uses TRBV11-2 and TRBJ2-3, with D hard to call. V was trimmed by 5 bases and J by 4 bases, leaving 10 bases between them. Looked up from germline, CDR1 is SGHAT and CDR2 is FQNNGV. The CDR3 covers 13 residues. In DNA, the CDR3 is TGTGCCAGCAGCCGAGCCGGGCCAGATACGCAGTATTTT. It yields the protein CASSRAGPDTQYF.

The CDR3 loop reads CASSFLVSGESGELFF. CDR3 bases: TGCGCCAGCAGCTTCCTGGTTAGCGGAGAAAGCGGGGAGCTGTTTTTT. The chain employs TRBV5-1 and TRBJ2-2; TRBD2 is a possible D gene (6 bases). The CDR3 has 16 residues. The germline V and J ends were trimmed by 2 bases and 7 bases, with 18 bases remaining between them. CDR1 and CDR2 from the germline V gene are SGHRS and YFSETQ.

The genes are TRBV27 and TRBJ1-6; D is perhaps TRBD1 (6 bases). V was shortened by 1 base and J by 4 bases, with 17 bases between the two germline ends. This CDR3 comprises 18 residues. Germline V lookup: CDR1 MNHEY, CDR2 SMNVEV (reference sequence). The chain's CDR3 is CASSLWGRGRGYNSPLHF. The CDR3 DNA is TGTGCCAGCAGTTTATGGGGGCGGGGCAGGGGATATAATTCACCCCTCCACTTT.

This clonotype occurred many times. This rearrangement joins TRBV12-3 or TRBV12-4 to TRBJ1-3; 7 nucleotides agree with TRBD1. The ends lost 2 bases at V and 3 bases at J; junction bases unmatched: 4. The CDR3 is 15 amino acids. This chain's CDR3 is CASSLRGRIGNTIYF. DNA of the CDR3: TGTGCCAGCAGTTTAAGGGGGCGAATTGGAAACACCATATATTTT.

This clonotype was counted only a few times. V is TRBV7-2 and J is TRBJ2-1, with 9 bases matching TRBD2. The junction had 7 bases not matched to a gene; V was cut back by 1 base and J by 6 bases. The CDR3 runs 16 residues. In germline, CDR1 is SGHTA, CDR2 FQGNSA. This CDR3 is CASSLDLGTSINEQFF. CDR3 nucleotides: TGTGCCAGCAGCTTAGACCTCGGGACTAGCATCAATGAGCAGTTCTTC.

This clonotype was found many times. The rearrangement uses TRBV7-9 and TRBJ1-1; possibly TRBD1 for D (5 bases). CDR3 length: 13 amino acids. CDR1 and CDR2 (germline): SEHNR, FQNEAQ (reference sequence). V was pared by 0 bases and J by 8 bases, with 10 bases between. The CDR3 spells CASSLARGGEAFF. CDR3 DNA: TGTGCCAGCAGCTTAGCGCGCGGGGGAGAAGCTTTCTTT. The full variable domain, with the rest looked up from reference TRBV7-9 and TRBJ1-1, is DTGVSQNPRHKITKRGQNVTFRCDPISEHNRLYWYRQTLGQGPEFLTYFQNEAQLEKSRLLSDRFSAERPKGSFSTLEIQRTEQGDSAMYLCASSLARGGEAFFGQGTRLTVV.

The CDR3: CATSTRLTVPEAFF. The CDR3 DNA reads as TGTGCCACCAGCACACGGCTGACTGTGCCTGAAGCTTTCTTT. The chain is built from TRBV15 and TRBJ1-1, with D unresolved. Germline-derived CDR1 and CDR2 are LNHNV and YYDKDF (reference sequence). Trimming cost V 4 bases and J 6 bases, with 15 bases left between them. This CDR3 is 14 amino acids long.

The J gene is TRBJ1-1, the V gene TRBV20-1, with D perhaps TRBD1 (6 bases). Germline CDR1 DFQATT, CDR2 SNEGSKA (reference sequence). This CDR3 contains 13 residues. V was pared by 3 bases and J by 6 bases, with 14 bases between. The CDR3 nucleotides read TGCAGTGCTAGTGCCTGGGGGCCGTCTGAAGCTTTCTTT. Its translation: CSASAWGPSEAFF.

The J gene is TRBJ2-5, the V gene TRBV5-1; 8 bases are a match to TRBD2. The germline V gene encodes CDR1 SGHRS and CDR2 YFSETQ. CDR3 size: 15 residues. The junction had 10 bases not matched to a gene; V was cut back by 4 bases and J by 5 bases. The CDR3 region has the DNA TGCGCCAGCAGCCCGGGGACTAGTGATCAGGAGACCCAGTACTTC. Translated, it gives CASSPGTSDQETQYF.

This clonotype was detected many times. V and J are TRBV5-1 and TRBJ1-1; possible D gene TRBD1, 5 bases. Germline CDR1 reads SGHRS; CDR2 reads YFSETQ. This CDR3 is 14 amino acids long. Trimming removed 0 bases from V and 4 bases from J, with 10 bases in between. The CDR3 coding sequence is TGCGCCAGCAGCTTGGTGGTCGGGGGCACTGAAGCTTTCTTT. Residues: CASSLVVGGTEAFF.

As DNA, the CDR3 is TGTGCCAGCAGCGGGGCGGGAGAGGGGGAGACCCAGTACTTC. This translates into CASSGAGEGETQYF. This chain joins TRBV9 and TRBJ2-5, with 7 positions matching TRBD2. Germline V gene data show CDR1 as SGDLS and CDR2 as YYNGEE. The J segment lost 5 bases and the V segment lost 3 bases, leaving 7 bases of the junction unmatched. CDR3 length: 14 residues.

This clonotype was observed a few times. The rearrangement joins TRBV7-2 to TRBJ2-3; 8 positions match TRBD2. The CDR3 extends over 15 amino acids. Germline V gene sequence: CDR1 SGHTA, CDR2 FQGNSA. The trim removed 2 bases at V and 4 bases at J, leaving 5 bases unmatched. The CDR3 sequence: CASSLRAGDADTQYF. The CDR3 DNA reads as TGTGCCAGCAGCTTAAGAGCGGGAGACGCAGATACGCAGTATTTT.

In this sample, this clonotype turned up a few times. Written as DNA, the CDR3 is TGCAGTGCCCCGGCGGCATATAATGAAAAACTGTTTTTT. It encodes CSAPAAYNEKLFF. The chain joins TRBV20-1 to TRBJ1-4; D gene uncertain. With 6 bases removed from V and 4 bases from J, the gap between germline ends came to 12 bases. The CDR3 is made up of 13 amino acids. Per germline, CDR1 DFQATT and CDR2 SNEGSKA (reference sequence).

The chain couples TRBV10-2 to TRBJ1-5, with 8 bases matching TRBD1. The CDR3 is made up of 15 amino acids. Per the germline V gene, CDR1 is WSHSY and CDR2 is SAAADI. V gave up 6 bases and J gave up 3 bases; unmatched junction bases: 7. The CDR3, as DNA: TGCGCCAGCAGGGGACAGGAGAAGAACAATCAGCCCCAGCATTTT. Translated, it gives CASRGQEKNNQPQHF.

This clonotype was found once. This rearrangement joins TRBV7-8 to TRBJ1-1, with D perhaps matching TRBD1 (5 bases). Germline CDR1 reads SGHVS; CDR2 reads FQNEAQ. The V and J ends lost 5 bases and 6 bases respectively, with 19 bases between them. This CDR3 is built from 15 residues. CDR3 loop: CASSARPGQGAEAFF. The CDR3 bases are TGTGCCAGCAGCGCAAGACCGGGGCAGGGCGCTGAAGCTTTCTTT. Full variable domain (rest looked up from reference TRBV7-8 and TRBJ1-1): GAGVSQSPRYKVAKRGQDVALRCDPISGHVSLFWYQQALGQGPEFLTYFQNEAQLDKSGLPSDRFFAERPEGSVSTLKIQRTQQEDSAVYLCASSARPGQGAEAFFGQGTRLTVV.

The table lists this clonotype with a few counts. CDR3 bases: TGTGCCACCCTCCAGGCGGGGGGCTACAATGAGCAGTTCTTC. It codes for CATLQAGGYNEQFF. The genes are TRBV5-4 and TRBJ2-1; 8 positions match TRBD2. Germline CDR1 SGHNT, CDR2 YYREEE (reference sequence). J was trimmed by 3 bases and V by 9 bases; bases with no gene match: 8. The CDR3 is 14 amino acids.

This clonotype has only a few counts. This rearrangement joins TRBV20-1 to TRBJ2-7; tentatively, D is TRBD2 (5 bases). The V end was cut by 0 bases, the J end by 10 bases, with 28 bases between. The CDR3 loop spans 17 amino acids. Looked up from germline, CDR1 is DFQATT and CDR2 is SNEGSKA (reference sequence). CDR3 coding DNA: TGCAGTGCTAGAGATCTCCAGGAGCCGCTAGCTACTGATCCACAGTACTTC. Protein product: CSARDLQEPLATDPQYF.

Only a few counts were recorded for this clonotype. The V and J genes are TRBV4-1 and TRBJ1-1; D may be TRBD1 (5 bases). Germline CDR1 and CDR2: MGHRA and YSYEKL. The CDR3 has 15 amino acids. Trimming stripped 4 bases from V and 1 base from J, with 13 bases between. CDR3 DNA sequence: TGCGCCAGCAGCCCGGGAGGTGGGGGGAACACTGAAGCTTTCTTT. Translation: CASSPGGGGNTEAFF.